This T cell receptor (beta chain) came from a study of blood T cell repertoires in COVID-19. Study details: Samples came from the United States, Italy and Spain, spanning acute and convalescent COVID-19. PBMCs, B-cell-depleted T cells, or T cells were the source of the cDNA or gDNA that made up the material.

A single count supports this clone. Original data processing: Reference gene primer amplification in the assay estimated nucleated cell counts. TCRdb's table, derived via immunoSEQ multiplex PCR, lists solely in-frame clones and lacks some. V, J and clone size are those of that table, while D and trimming were read from the DNA. The table includes roughly 120,000 clones, about 87% detected once. J lost 8 bases, V lost 1 base, and 19 bases had no gene match. Germline V gene data show CDR1 as SGHTS and CDR2 as YDEGEE. The CDR3 has 20 residues. The J gene is TRBJ1-6, the V gene TRBV5-8, with 9 bases matching TRBD1. The origin of this receptor is a human donor in a cohort sampled during active COVID-19. The sample comprised peripheral blood. CDR3: CASSLWGRDRDNRGDSPLHF. CDR3 nucleotide sequence: TGTGCCAGCAGCTTGTGGGGGAGGGACAGGGACAACCGGGGGGATTCACCCCTCCACTTT. Full variable domain (outside the CDR3, taken from reference TRBV5-8 and TRBJ1-6): EAGVTQSPTHLIKTRGQQATLRCSPISGHTSVYWYQQALGLGLQFLLWYDEGEERNRGNFPPRFSGRQFPNYSSELNVNALELEDSALYLCASSLWGRDRDNRGDSPLHFGNGTRLTVT.